This TCR beta chain appears in the sequencing data of a study of blood T cells in healthy people across ages (dated by TCRdb to between 2014 and 2016). Regarding the research as a whole: Template switching captured roughly one uniquely barcoded TCR beta cDNA molecule per two T cells in model experiments. To track age-related changes in TCR beta repertoire diversity, the study relied on deep sequencing normalized with unique cDNA molecular identifiers. Four age groups were formed from the donors: young (average roughly 16 years), middle-aged (approximately 39), aged (62) and long-lived (more than 75). To avoid experimental bias, donors of different ages were spread randomly across the sequencing lanes. Using the same blood draw, the study looked at two additional independent replicas of 1 million unique cDNA reads for two donors, one aged 18 to 30 and the other aged 80 or older.

On this clonotype: The target of this receptor is not known. No clone much larger than this one lies a single base away; base qualities are absent.

Donors were around 37 systemically healthy Caucasian individuals from Russia aged roughly 6 to 95 years. About 10 milliliters of peripheral blood were collected from each donor into EDTA-treated Vacutainer tubes. PBMCs were isolated by Ficoll-Paque density-gradient centrifugation, with at least 6 million obtained per sample. Total RNA was extracted from PBMCs with Trizol reagent, with at least 5.5 micrograms obtained per sample. Naive CD45RAhigh/CD27high T cell percentages were measured by flow cytometry on a PBMC aliquot from every donor. Taken from the germline V gene, the CDR1 and CDR2 loops are MNHEY and SVGEGT. The CDR3 holds 13 amino acids from the cysteine to the phenylalanine. Only the CDR3 DNA stays, 39 bases, in frame from base 1. Cut back by 7 bases and 6 bases, the V and J ends lie 13 bases apart. Library preparation employed 5' RACE. TCRdb lists the instrument as Illumina HiSeq 2500. A second roughly 6 to 12 cycle PCR used a sample-barcoded 5' primer and a J-beta primer mix. A unique molecular identifier was introduced onto each TCR beta cDNA molecule by a template-switch 5' adaptor carrying 12 random nucleotides. Each sample yielded at least 2.5 million CDR3-containing paired-end reads. All of the RNA was converted into first-strand cDNA using the Mint cDNA synthesis kit, with a TRBC-specific oligonucleotide serving as the primer. After uracil-DNA glycosylase treatment, a first 18-cycle PCR used universal primers M1SS and BC2_uni_R on all cDNA. Per the source publication's procedure: Each sample was normalized by randomly selecting 1 million high-quality reads, each carrying a distinct molecular identifier. Reads with shared molecular identifiers were discarded instead of being binned into consensus sequences. MiTCR, set to a Q25 quality threshold and the strictest error-elimination algorithm, was used for CDR3 identification, clonotype clustering and error correction. A nonparametric unseen species model with Euler transformation was used to estimate lower-bound total TCR beta diversity. Clones were called with MiXCR by TCRdb after fastp trimmed the public reads at Q25, and only in-frame beta chains were retained. Each entry is one CDR3 protein sequence, shown with its most common DNA and genes. The V and J calls were not made by the authors but by TCRdb's processing. This sample is represented by just over 800,000 distinct CDR3 sequences; approximately 59% of them were singletons. Roughly 26% of the sample lies in the top ten.

Study-wide findings and limitations: Estimates of total diversity from one million sequenced T cells were regarded as lower bounds and underestimates. Compared with the aged group, more naive CD4+ T cells, fewer expanded clones and increased TCR diversity were shown by the long-lived group, suggesting age selection. Because the CMV infection status of the donors was unknown, age-related changes in expanded clonotypes may potentially have been confounded. As age increased, observed TCR beta diversity per million T cells dropped in a roughly linear way, and a significant reduction was already evident by age roughly 40. A strong correlation was found between observed TCR beta diversity and the percentage of naive T cells measured by flow cytometry. Bulk unsorted PBMC profiling prevented conclusive comparison of naive and antigen-experienced compartments.

This sequence uses TRBV6-2 or TRBV6-3 and TRBJ2-1, with TRBD2 as a weak D call on 5 bases. This sequence originates from a man aged 25 to 40 in good health. Sequencing was carried out using blood. The nucleotides are TGTGCCAGCACCCTAAGCGGAGGCAATGAGCAGTTCTTC. It translates as CASTLSGGNEQFF.